A selection of T cell receptor beta chains follows, all from one sample in a study of T cell repertoires in cytomegalovirus infection. Antigen specificity for these receptors is unknown. TCRdb re-derived calls from the reads in MiXCR, one entry per CDR3 protein. The table includes around 47,000 distinct CDR3 sequences, about 18% detected once. The specimen was CD8+ T cells from cultured PBMCs, collected from culture after CMV antigen stimulation. The receptors come from a human donor in good health (CMV status not recorded). Some clones in this sample may be carry-over from other donors' samples. Each CDR3 is given with its conserved first and last residue. D genes are given only for firm matches. For some rows the clone size is stated as once, few or many, or as a class when expanded; others skip it.

j_call v_call d_call clone_size cdr3_aa cdr3_nt
TRBJ1-4 TRBV7-2 . once CPSSPADGAANEKLFF TGTCCCAGCAGCCCTGCGGACGGAGCTGCTAATGAAAAACTGTTTTTT
TRBJ1-2 TRBV7-9 . . CASSLATIWGDGYTF TGTGCCAGCAGCTTAGCTACTATATGGGGTGACGGCTACACCTTC
TRBJ2-3 TRBV5-1 TRBD2 few CASSSIGGGTDTQYF TGCGCCAGCAGCTCCATCGGGGGGGGAACAGATACGCAGTATTTT
TRBJ1-1 TRBV7-2 . few CASSSLRTEAFF TGTGCCAGCAGCTCACTTCGCACTGAAGCTTTCTTT
TRBJ2-7 TRBV15 TRBD1 . CATSPGGGYEQYF TGTGCCACCAGCCCAGGGGGCGGCTACGAGCAGTACTTC
TRBJ2-2 TRBV13 . . CASSLGGRGNTGELFF TGTGCCAGCAGCTTAGGCGGCAGGGGAAATACCGGGGAGCTGTTTTTT
TRBJ2-1 TRBV6-2/TRBV6-3 . few CASRLAEFLGDEQFF TGTGCCAGCAGATTAGCGGAGTTTCTAGGGGATGAGCAGTTCTTC
TRBJ1-2 TRBV12-3/TRBV12-4 . . CASSLDPGGSYTF TGTGCCAGCAGTCTAGATCCGGGGGGGAGCTACACCTTC
TRBJ2-7 TRBV7-6 . few CASSLGGGEQYF TGTGCCAGCAGCTTAGGGGGTGGCGAGCAGTACTTC
TRBJ2-1 TRBV12-3/TRBV12-4 . once CASSWEGALGYNEQFF TGTGCCAGCAGTTGGGAGGGGGCATTAGGGTACAATGAGCAGTTCTTC
TRBJ1-2 TRBV27 . . CASLGPYSYGYTF TGTGCCAGTTTGGGCCCTTATAGCTATGGCTACACCTTC
TRBJ1-4 TRBV12-3/TRBV12-4 . few CASSPNLAGVKLFF TGTGCCAGCAGTCCAAACCTAGCCGGAGTAAAACTGTTTTTT
TRBJ2-7 TRBV7-2 TRBD2 . CASSFKTPIIHSGGAGYEQYF TGTGCCAGCAGCTTCAAAACACCCATAATCCATAGCGGGGGAGCGGGTTACGAGCAGTACTTC
TRBJ1-5 TRBV20-1 . few CSAQPRDTYSNQPQHF TGCAGTGCGCAGCCCCGGGACACCTATAGCAATCAGCCCCAGCATTTT
TRBJ2-2 TRBV27 . . CASSPGDTTGELFF TGTGCCAGCAGTCCCGGTGACACCACCGGGGAGCTGTTTTTT
TRBJ1-1 TRBV7-9 TRBD1 few CASSPLQGKNTEAFF TGTGCCAGCAGCCCTCTACAGGGGAAGAACACTGAAGCTTTCTTT
TRBJ2-1 TRBV7-2 TRBD1 few CASRLGQGAKNEQFF TGTGCCAGCAGATTAGGACAGGGGGCAAAAAATGAGCAGTTCTTC
TRBJ2-1 TRBV12-5 . . CASGLATGYREDGDEQFF TGTGCTAGTGGTTTGGCGACCGGTTACAGGGAGGATGGCGATGAGCAGTTCTTC
TRBJ1-3 TRBV29-1 . once CSVEDRVGARGNTIYF TGCAGCGTTGAAGATCGGGTGGGGGCACGGGGAAACACCATATATTTT
TRBJ1-1 TRBV27 . . CASSPPGGGTEAFF TGTGCCAGCAGTCCCCCGGGTGGGGGCACTGAAGCTTTCTTT
TRBJ2-2 TRBV6-5 . . CARSPYLVGELFF TGTGCCCGCAGCCCTTACCTGGTCGGGGAGCTGTTTTTT
TRBJ2-7 TRBV7-9 TRBD1 . CASSSEETGSLEQYF TGTGCCAGCAGCTCCGAAGAGACAGGGTCCCTCGAGCAGTACTTC
TRBJ2-5 TRBV6-2/TRBV6-3 . . CASSSSGLIDAQETQYF TGTGCCAGCAGTTCCTCGGGACTCATAGACGCCCAAGAGACCCAGTACTTC
TRBJ2-7 TRBV7-2 . . CASSLAGLSYEQYF TGTGCCAGCAGCTTAGCGGGCCTCTCCTACGAGCAGTACTTC
TRBJ2-1 TRBV12-3/TRBV12-4 TRBD1 few CASSFGTGGWDEQFF TGTGCCAGCAGTTTCGGGACAGGGGGCTGGGATGAGCAGTTCTTC
TRBJ1-6 TRBV18 . few CASSPPWPLTTLHF TGTGCCAGCTCACCACCGTGGCCATTGACCACCCTCCACTTT
TRBJ2-3 TRBV28 TRBD2 . CASSPLEWTSRTDTQYF TGTGCCAGCAGTCCCCTCGAATGGACTAGCCGAACAGATACGCAGTATTTT
TRBJ1-5 TRBV7-9 . few CASSYTGQPQHF TGTGCCAGCAGCTATACAGGACAGCCCCAGCATTTT
TRBJ2-7 TRBV29-1 . . CSVRGTDYEQYF TGCAGCGTCCGCGGGACCGATTACGAGCAGTACTTC
TRBJ1-2 TRBV7-8 . few CASSLAPGGVWSDYGYTF TGTGCCAGCAGCTTAGCCCCAGGAGGGGTTTGGTCGGACTATGGCTACACCTTC
TRBJ2-7 TRBV12-3/TRBV12-4 . few CASSFGGTEQYF TGTGCCAGCAGTTTCGGGGGCACCGAGCAGTACTTC
TRBJ2-7 TRBV7-8 . few CASSFGITTYEQYF TGTGCCAGCAGCTTCGGGATTACTACCTACGAGCAGTACTTC